Listed below are T cell receptor beta chains from one sample, sequenced in a study of beta chain features in type 1 diabetes. TCRdb's table, derived via immunoSEQ multiplex PCR, lists solely in-frame clones and lacks some. The sample has roughly 150,000 clones; about 8.1% are singletons. The sample taken for sequencing was central memory CD4+ T cells from blood. These receptors were collected from a man between 18 and 35 years old in good health. The CDR3 runs from the conserved cysteine through the conserved F or W.

TRBV7-9,TRBJ1-1,CASSLGGQSEAFF
TRBV30,TRBJ2-2,CAWGQASRYTGELFF
TRBV7-3,TRBJ2-5,CASSPRGGETQYF
TRBV2,TRBJ1-5,CASSEFGTGGDNQPQHF
TRBV6-6,TRBJ2-3,CASSATGLHTDTQYF
TRBV28,TRBJ2-3,CASSLPSSGGADTQYF
TRBV27,TRBJ2-6,CASSLTSSGANVLTF
TRBV6-6,TRBJ1-1,CASSYPRTGGLTEAFF
TRBV28,TRBJ2-7,CASIGGFRQGADEQYF
TRBV2,TRBJ2-2,CASRRAVTGELFF
TRBV2,TRBJ1-2,CASAAGTNYGYTF
TRBV7-8,TRBJ2-1,CASRRAVNEQFF
TRBV5-4,TRBJ2-5,CASSLTAAQETQYF
TRBV7-2,TRBJ1-5,CASSLGPGGNQPQHF
TRBV6-6,TRBJ2-5,CASSYGHSQETQYF
TRBV2,TRBJ2-3,CASSPGQGHTDTQYF
TRBV6-5,TRBJ2-7,CASSYSGDNRQYF
TRBV7-2,TRBJ2-5,CASSVHGTREKQYF
TRBV7-8,TRBJ2-4,CASSSPQRTGALAKNIQYF
TRBV30,TRBJ1-6,CAWMSRSSPNSPLHF
TRBV28,TRBJ2-1,CASSYRGQRPFNEQFF
TRBV6-5,TRBJ1-1,CASSYSRGGLAFF
TRBV28,TRBJ2-7,CASNPDRGPPWEQYF
TRBV7-3,TRBJ1-1,CASSQNGQGLTEAFF
TRBV5-5,TRBJ2-5,CASILRTGGQETQYF
TRBV6-1,TRBJ2-7,CASSLSKSYEQYF
TRBV4-2,TRBJ2-3,CASKVIGGRVDTQYF
TRBV5-4,TRBJ2-3,CASSLVGQGTDTQYF
TRBV6-1,TRBJ1-4,CASTIGDIGEKLFF
TRBV29-1,TRBJ1-5,CSVVVSAGNQPQHF
TRBV18,TRBJ2-7,CASSPPGQEFYEQYF
TRBV7-2,TRBJ2-1,CASSLENSPGEQFF
TRBV4-3,TRBJ1-2,CASSHAGTGFYGYTF
TRBV7-9,TRBJ2-1,CASRASGRSYNEQFF
TRBV2,TRBJ2-5,CASSRGAQRLRETQYF
TRBV25-1,TRBJ1-6,CASSELGQISPLHF
TRBV2,TRBJ2-6,CASRSRNSGANVLTF
TRBV7-9,TRBJ1-3,CASSSGRSGNTIYF
TRBV9,TRBJ2-1,CASSRILASGDNEQFF
TRBV7-2,TRBJ1-5,CASSPETGSHQPQHF
TRBV28,TRBJ2-3,CASSLEGQSTDTQYF
TRBV7-2,TRBJ1-1,CASSLAFLSGDTEAFF
TRBV7-2,TRBJ2-5,CASSLQHRQETQYF
TRBV5-4,TRBJ2-2,CASSPRLAGGTGELFF
TRBV30,TRBJ1-6,CAWSVGQTNSPLHF
TRBV7-9,TRBJ2-7,CASSSQGIKKGSYEQYF
TRBV6-1,TRBJ1-5,CASSWDRGNQPQHF
TRBV7-9,TRBJ2-1,CASSFSRTQRYNEQFF
TRBV27,TRBJ2-4,CASSRWTGVAKNIQYF
TRBV19,TRBJ2-7,CASSIGNSAYEQYF
TRBV25-1,TRBJ1-2,CASSEDRTGLDGYTF
TRBV9,TRBJ2-1,CASSPRGSGGFYNEQFF
TRBV29-1,TRBJ2-3,CSVDAGVADTQYF
TRBV29-1,TRBJ1-2,CSVGVDRVSGYTF
TRBV19,TRBJ2-1,CASSAGTSAVIYNEQFF
TRBV6-6,TRBJ2-3,CASSGREGDTQYF
TRBV12-2,TRBJ2-3,CASRLVPRGVPDTQYF
TRBV11-1,TRBJ2-2,CASSLNTGELFF
TRBV6-5,TRBJ1-3,CASSYSGPGNTIYF
TRBV11-1,TRBJ2-5,CASSSPLGLVRETQYF